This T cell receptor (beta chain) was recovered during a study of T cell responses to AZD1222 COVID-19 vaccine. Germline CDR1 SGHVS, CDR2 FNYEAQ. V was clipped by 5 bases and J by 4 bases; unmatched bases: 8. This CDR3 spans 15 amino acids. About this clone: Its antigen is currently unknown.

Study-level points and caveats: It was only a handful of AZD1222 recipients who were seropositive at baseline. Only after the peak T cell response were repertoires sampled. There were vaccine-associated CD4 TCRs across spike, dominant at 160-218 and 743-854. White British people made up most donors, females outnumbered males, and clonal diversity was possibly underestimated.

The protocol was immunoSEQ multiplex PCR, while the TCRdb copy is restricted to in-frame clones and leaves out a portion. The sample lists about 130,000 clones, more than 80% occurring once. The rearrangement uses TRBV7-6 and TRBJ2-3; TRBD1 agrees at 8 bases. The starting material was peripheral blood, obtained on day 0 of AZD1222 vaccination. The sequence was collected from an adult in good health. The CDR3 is CASSHGQGGSDTQYF. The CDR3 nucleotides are TGTGCCAGCAGCCACGGACAGGGAGGCTCAGATACGCAGTATTTT.